The 4 T cell receptor beta chains listed next were all sequenced from one sample in a study of shared clonotypes between healthy human individuals (dated by TCRdb to about 2020). Library prep was done by the immunoSEQ multiplex PCR assay. TCRdb re-hosts the immuneACCESS table, in-frame sequences only. Its copies lack some clones; in the studies checked, an unresolved V gene accounts for under half of them, and the cause for the rest is not known. The sample records around 1.6 million clones, 98% of which are singletons. The ten top clones hold 0.45% of the sample. The sequencing sample was made of naive CD4+ T cells sorted from blood. The sample's cell subset or site label, in plain terms: CD45RA+ positively selected. All receptors derive from a man aged 25-40 years in good health.

The rearrangement links TRBV10-2 to TRBJ1-1; TRBD1 matches at 8 bases. CDR3 length: 15 amino acids. Trimming cost V 8 bases and J 3 bases; bases outside gene matches: 11. CDR1 is WSHSY, CDR2 SAAADI, per germline. CDR3 protein: CASLPLTGADTEAFF. As DNA, the CDR3 is TGCGCCAGCCTTCCATTGACAGGGGCGGACACTGAAGCTTTCTTT.

The chain joins TRBV28 to TRBJ1-4; 7 nucleotides line up with TRBD1. Trimming at V came to 6 bases and at J to 8 bases, leaving 12 bases not matched to a gene. Per the germline V gene, CDR1 is MDHEN and CDR2 is SYDVKM. The CDR3 totals 15 residues. Here the CDR3 reads CASSRDRRLQEKLFF. The CDR3 DNA reads as TGTGCCAGCAGCCGGGACAGAAGACTTCAAGAAAAACTGTTTTTT.

V and J are TRBV28 and TRBJ2-1, with TRBD1 as a possible D gene (5 bases). The CDR3 is 13 residues long. The germline V gene encodes CDR1 MDHEN and CDR2 SYDVKM. Trimming took 4 bases from V and 7 from J, leaving 11 bases between them. CDR3: CASSSWGLNEQFF. CDR3 bases: TGTGCCAGCAGTTCTTGGGGCCTGAATGAGCAGTTCTTC.

This chain links TRBV21-1 with TRBJ2-3; the table's D gene call, TRBD1, was not cross checked with the DNA. TRBV21-1 is a recognized pseudogene. This CDR3 region has 17 residues. In nucleotides, the CDR3 is TGTGCCAGCGTGAAGAACAGGGACAGGCGTTGCACAGATACGCAGTATTTT. It translates to CASVKNRDRRCTDTQYF.